A single sample is the source of the 19 T cell receptor beta chains below, sequenced in a study of Tregs in tolerant kidney transplant recipients. No antigen has been identified for these receptors. The protocol was immunoSEQ multiplex PCR, while the TCRdb copy is restricted to in-frame clones and leaves out a portion. The repertoire consists of about 2,800 clones, with around two fifths occurring once and the leading ten covering about 7.4%. Sequenced input: Tregs from blood cultured with allogeneic cells. Receptor source: a human donor in good health.

The chain uses TRBV30 and TRBJ1-6; D not certain. Per the germline V gene, CDR1 is GTSNPN and CDR2 is SVGIG (reference sequence). The CDR3 spans 13 residues. The V end was cut by 1 base, the J end by 4 bases, with 5 bases between. The CDR3 reads CAWSEGYNSPLHF. The CDR3 bases are TGTGCCTGGAGTGAAGGTTATAATTCACCCCTCCACTTT.

This clone is large by share. CDR3 DNA sequence: TGTGCCAGCAGTTACGCCGCAGGGGGCCGAGGTCAGCCCCAGCATTTT. This translates into CASSYAAGGRGQPQHF. This chain uses TRBV6-6 with TRBJ1-5, with 8 bases aligning to TRBD1. Germline CDR1 reads MNHNY; CDR2 reads SVGAGI (reference sequence). V shed 2 bases, J shed 6 bases, and the junction held 9 bases outside the gene matches. The CDR3 is 16 amino acids.

This chain joins TRBV10-3 and TRBJ2-7; D possibly corresponds to TRBD2 (6 bases). The germline CDR1 and CDR2 sequences are ENHRY and SYGVKD. Trimming removed 4 bases at V and 4 bases at J, with 17 bases between. CDR3 length equals 15 residues. Here the CDR3 DNA reads TGTGCCATCAGTGGGAGGGGCGGTTCCCTTTACGAGCAGTACTTC. This encodes CAISGRGGSLYEQYF.

This chain connects TRBV7-9 to TRBJ2-5; D might be TRBD1 or TRBD2, each matching 5 bases. This CDR3 contains 15 residues. Germline CDR1 SEHNR, CDR2 FQNEAQ (reference sequence). Between the trimmed V and J ends, which lost 1 base and 2 bases, there was a span of 11 bases. This chain's CDR3 is CASSLVWGRQETQYF. The CDR3 coding sequence is TGTGCCAGCAGCTTAGTATGGGGGAGACAAGAGACCCAGTACTTC.

This clone showed up just a few times. This chain uses TRBV6-1 with TRBJ2-3, with 14 nucleotides matching TRBD2. CDR3 length: 15 residues. Germline trimming cut 4 bases from V and 4 bases from J; bases unmatched to any gene: 1. CDR1 is MNHNS, CDR2 SASEGT, per germline. The CDR3 DNA follows: TGTGCCAGCAGTGGGGGACTAGCGGGAGCAGATACGCAGTATTTT. The encoded protein is CASSGGLAGADTQYF.

CDR3 sequence: CASSFGMGRDNSPLHF. The CDR3 DNA reads TGTGCCAGCAGCTTTGGCATGGGACGGGATAATTCACCCCTCCACTTT. The chain uses TRBV5-4 and TRBJ1-6; possibly TRBD1 for D (5 bases). This CDR3 has 16 amino acids. Germline CDR1 reads SGHNT; CDR2 reads YYREEE (reference sequence). The ends were cut back, 2 bases at V and 5 bases at J, with 14 bases in the middle.

The chain uses TRBV15 and TRBJ1-1; 9 bases fit TRBD1. The J segment lost 10 bases and the V segment lost 4 bases, leaving 4 bases of the junction unmatched. The CDR3 is 12 amino acids. Germline V gene lookup returns CDR1 LNHNV and CDR2 YYDKDF (reference sequence). In DNA, the CDR3 is TGTGCCACCAGCATACAGGGGGCCTCAGCTTTCTTT. Encoded protein: CATSIQGASAFF.

The J gene is TRBJ2-4, the V gene TRBV5-1, with 7 nucleotides matching TRBD2. Trimming took 4 bases from V and 9 from J; bases not matched to a gene: 16. CDR1 is SGHRS, CDR2 YFSETQ, per germline. This CDR3 spans 16 amino acids. CDR3 loop: CASSAVPGGSLGIQYF. In DNA, the CDR3 is TGCGCCAGCAGCGCGGTCCCCGGGGGGAGCTTAGGCATTCAGTACTTC.

The CDR3 nucleotides read TGTGCCAGCAGTGTAATCAGGGGGTACGAGCAGTACTTC. Translating it yields CASSVIRGYEQYF. The rearrangement uses TRBV6-5 and TRBJ2-7; 7 bases agree with TRBD1. Germline lookup yields CDR1 MNHEY and CDR2 SVGAGI. The CDR3 sequence is 13 residues long. The ends lost 5 bases at V and 4 bases at J; junction bases unmatched: 5.

This clone was seen only a few times. This chain links TRBV14 with TRBJ2-1; the D gene is possibly TRBD1 (6 bases). Germline assignment: CDR1 SGHDN and CDR2 FVKESK. V was cut by 0 bases and J by 15 bases, with 12 bases left in between. The CDR3 has 12 residues. The CDR3 spells CASSQERGLVFF. The CDR3 bases are TGTGCCAGCAGCCAAGAGAGGGGGTTGGTGTTCTTC.

This clone showed up just a few times. The chain has TRBV6-5 and TRBJ1-2; D unresolved. Trimming removed 8 bases from V and 4 bases from J, with 20 bases in between. Germline V gene data show CDR1 as MNHEY and CDR2 as SVGAGI. This CDR3 has 15 amino acids. The CDR3 bases are TGTGCCAGCTGCCCGGTGTCAGGACTTATCTATGGCTACACCTTC. This sequence encodes CASCPVSGLIYGYTF.

The chain carries TRBV5-1 and TRBJ2-1; TRBD2 aligns across 11 bases. Unmatched junction bases numbered 5, after V lost 0 bases and J lost 9 bases. This CDR3 spans 15 amino acids. Germline loops: CDR1 SGHRS, CDR2 YFSETQ. CDR3 nucleotide sequence: TGCGCCAGCAGCTTGGTAGCGGGAGGGCCTATTGAGCAGTTCTTC. It codes for CASSLVAGGPIEQFF.

This clone was counted once. This chain links TRBV6-6 with TRBJ2-5; 12 nucleotides align to TRBD2. V lost 2 bases, J lost 10 bases, and 5 bases stayed unmatched. Germline V gene lookup returns CDR1 MNHNY and CDR2 SVGAGI (reference sequence). The CDR3 runs to 14 residues. The DNA of the CDR3 is TGTGCCAGCAGTTACAAGACTAGCGGGGGTCGCCAGTACTTC. Translating gives CASSYKTSGGRQYF.

This clone counts as large. The V gene is TRBV29-1, the J gene TRBJ1-1; D is ambiguous. Per the germline V gene, CDR1 is SQVTM and CDR2 is ANQGSEA. The CDR3 runs 9 residues. Trimming took 7 bases from V and 8 from J, leaving 8 bases between them. CDR3 residues: CSAGTEAFF. Written as DNA, the CDR3 is TGCAGCGCCGGAACCGAAGCTTTCTTT.

In its sample, this clone was seen a few times. The chain carries TRBV10-3 and TRBJ1-1; a possible D gene is TRBD1 (5 bases). From germline, CDR1 is ENHRY and CDR2 SYGVKD. The V end was cut by 6 bases, the J end by 4 bases, with 18 bases between. The CDR3 consists of 15 residues. CDR3 region: CAIREWDGRATEAFF. CDR3 DNA sequence: TGTGCCATCAGGGAATGGGACGGTCGAGCCACTGAAGCTTTCTTT.

This clone has a single count. Other DNA variants within this sample encode the same CDR3. The V call is TRBV5-1, the J call TRBJ2-6; D is undetermined. The CDR3 is made up of 16 amino acids. Looked up from germline, CDR1 is SGHRS and CDR2 is YFSETQ. V lost 0 bases to trimming and J lost 4 bases, with 11 bases between them. The CDR3 DNA is TGCGCCAGCAGCTTGGCCTTTCTCTCCGGGGCCAACGTCCTGACTTTC. Translation gives CASSLAFLSGANVLTF. The full variable domain, with the rest looked up from reference TRBV5-1 and TRBJ2-6, is KAGVTQTPRYLIKTRGQQVTLSCSPISGHRSVSWYQQTPGQGLQFLFEYFSETQRNKGNFPGRFSGRQFSNSRSEMNVSTLELGDSALYLCASSLAFLSGANVLTFGAGSRLTVL.

The rearrangement joins TRBV6-5 to TRBJ1-1, with D maybe TRBD1 (5 bases). CDR1 and CDR2 (germline): MNHEY, SVGAGI. V was trimmed by 4 bases and J by 1 base, leaving 10 bases between them. There are 14 residues in the CDR3. CDR3 amino acids: CASSSGMWNTEAFF. The CDR3 nucleotides are TGTGCCAGCAGTTCAGGGATGTGGAACACTGAAGCTTTCTTT.

This clone has only a few counts. The V and J genes are TRBV29-1 and TRBJ2-6; no definite D call. The germline V gene encodes CDR1 SQVTM and CDR2 ANQGSEA. The CDR3 spans 12 residues. Deletions cut 3 bases from V and 2 bases from J, with 2 bases between. The CDR3 spells CSVDPGANVLTF. The DNA of the CDR3 is TGCAGCGTTGACCCTGGGGCCAACGTCCTGACTTTC.

This clone has a single count. The chain uses TRBV10-1 and TRBJ2-1, with 7 bases matching TRBD2. This CDR3 spans 16 amino acids. Germline V CDR1 and CDR2: WNHNN, SYGVQD (reference sequence). After removal of 5 bases from V and 7 bases from J, the junction contained 14 bases not matched to a gene. Written as DNA, the CDR3 is TGCGCCAGCAGTCCGATGGGACTACCGGGGTTGAATGAGCAGTTCTTC. Translation: CASSPMGLPGLNEQFF.